These 8 T cell receptor beta chains share one sample of origin, sequenced in a study of blood T cell repertoires in COVID-19. Libraries were prepared by immunoSEQ multiplex PCR; TCRdb keeps only in-frame clonotypes and omits some of them. The sample yields some 250,000 clones, 86% seen once. The sequenced sample was peripheral blood. These receptors were taken from a woman in her thirties who had recovered from COVID-19.

J is TRBJ2-7 and V is TRBV6-5; TRBD1 matches at 7 bases. The junction had 5 bases not matched to a gene; V was cut back by 6 bases and J by 3 bases. Germline V gene lookup returns CDR1 MNHEY and CDR2 SVGAGI. The CDR3 has 13 residues. The CDR3 loop reads CASRKGQFYEQYF. DNA of the CDR3: TGTGCCAGCAGGAAGGGACAGTTCTACGAGCAGTACTTC.

The J gene is TRBJ2-5, the V gene TRBV2, with a tentative D call TRBD1 (5 bases). The ends were cut back, 6 bases at V and 2 bases at J, with 13 bases in the middle. The CDR3 is made up of 14 amino acids. Germline CDR1 SNHLY, CDR2 FYNNEI. The CDR3 reads CASSVRDMQETQYF. The DNA of the CDR3 is TGTGCCAGCAGCGTCAGGGATATGCAAGAGACCCAGTACTTC. Full variable domain (outside the CDR3, taken from reference TRBV2 and TRBJ2-5): EPEVTQTPSHQVTQMGQEVILRCVPISNHLYFYWYRQILGQKVEFLVSFYNNEISEKSEIFDDQFSVERPDGSNFTLKIRSTKLEDSAMYFCASSVRDMQETQYFGPGTRLLVL.

The V gene is TRBV3-1 (or the pseudogene TRBV3-2), the J gene TRBJ1-2; D is uncertain. V shed 7 bases and J shed 7 bases, with 16 bases lying between them. This CDR3 contains 13 residues. The germline V gene encodes CDR1 LGHDT and CDR2 YNNKEL (reference sequence). Written as DNA, the CDR3 is TGTGCCAGCATCAACTCCGGGAGCGGTGGCTACACCTTC. Protein product: CASINSGSGGYTF.

The CDR3 DNA reads as TGTGCCACCAGTGATCAAGCGGGCGCAAGCACAGATACGCAGTATTTT. Encoded protein: CATSDQAGASTDTQYF. This rearrangement joins TRBV24-1 to TRBJ2-3, with D perhaps matching TRBD2 (6 bases). Trimming stripped 3 bases from V and 0 bases from J, with 12 bases between. Germline V lookup: CDR1 KGHDR, CDR2 SFDVKD. The CDR3 runs 16 residues.

The chain has TRBV13 and TRBJ1-1; tentatively, D is TRBD1 (6 bases). The CDR3 extends over 15 amino acids. Germline loops: CDR1 PRHDT, CDR2 FYEKMQ (reference sequence). V was cut by 5 bases and J by 4 bases, with 17 bases left in between. The DNA for the CDR3 is TGTGCCAGCAGCAGGAGGACGGGGGGCCCCACTGAAGCTTTCTTT. Protein sequence: CASSRRTGGPTEAFF.

DNA for the CDR3: TGTGCCAGCAGCCAAACTAGCGGGGACACCTACGAGCAGTACTTC. Amino acid sequence: CASSQTSGDTYEQYF. The chain is built from TRBV11-1 and TRBJ2-7; TRBD2 matches 10 bases. V lost 5 bases, J lost 2 bases, and 6 bases stayed unmatched. This CDR3 is built from 15 residues. Germline lookup yields CDR1 SGHAT and CDR2 FQDESV (reference sequence).

CDR3 nucleotides: TGTGCCAGCAGCCGACTAGCGGGGGCGAACACCGGGGAGCTGTTTTTT. Amino acids: CASSRLAGANTGELFF. V gene TRBV5-4 combines with J gene TRBJ2-2; 12 bases are shared with TRBD2. This CDR3 contains 16 residues. Looked up from germline, CDR1 is SGHNT and CDR2 is YYREEE (reference sequence). J lost 0 bases, V lost 4 bases, and 1 base had no gene match.

This chain uses TRBV30 with TRBJ2-7; TRBD1 is a possible D gene (6 bases). Germline values: CDR1 GTSNPN, CDR2 SVGIG (reference sequence). This CDR3 comprises 12 residues. Trimming took off 1 base at V and 4 bases at J, with 8 bases between the two ends. The CDR3 bases are TGTGCCTGGAGTGCGACAGGTTACGAGCAGTACTTC. It codes for CAWSATGYEQYF.